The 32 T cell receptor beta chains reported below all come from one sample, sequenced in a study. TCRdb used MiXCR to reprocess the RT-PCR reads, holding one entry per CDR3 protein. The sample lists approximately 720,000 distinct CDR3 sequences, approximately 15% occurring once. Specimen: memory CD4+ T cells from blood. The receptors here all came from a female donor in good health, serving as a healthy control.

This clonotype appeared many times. Here the CDR3 reads CASRFEGALTQYF. The CDR3 region has the DNA TGTGCCAGCAGGTTTGAGGGGGCTTTGACCCAGTACTTC. This chain links TRBV12-3 or TRBV12-4 with TRBJ2-5; 7 nucleotides line up with TRBD1. CDR3 size: 13 residues. With 6 bases clipped from V and 7 bases from J, the junction kept 8 bases outside the gene matches.

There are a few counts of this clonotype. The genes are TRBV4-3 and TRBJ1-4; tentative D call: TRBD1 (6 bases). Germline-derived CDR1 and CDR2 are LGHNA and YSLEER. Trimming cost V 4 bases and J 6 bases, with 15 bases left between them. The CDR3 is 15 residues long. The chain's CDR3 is CASSRNRVGDEKLFF. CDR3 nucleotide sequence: TGCGCCAGCAGCCGGAACAGGGTCGGGGATGAAAAACTGTTTTTT.

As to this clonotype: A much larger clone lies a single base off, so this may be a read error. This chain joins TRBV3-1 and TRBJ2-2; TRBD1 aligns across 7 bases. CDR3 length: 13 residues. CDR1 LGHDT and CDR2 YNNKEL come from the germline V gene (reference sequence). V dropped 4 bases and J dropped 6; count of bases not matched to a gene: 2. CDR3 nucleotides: TGTGCCAGCAGCCTCACAGGGGCCGGGGAGCTGTTTTTT. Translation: CASSLTGAGELFF.

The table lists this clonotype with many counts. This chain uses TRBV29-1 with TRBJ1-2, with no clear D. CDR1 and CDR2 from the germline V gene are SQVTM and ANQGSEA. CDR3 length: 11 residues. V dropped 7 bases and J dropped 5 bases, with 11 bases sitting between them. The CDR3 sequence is CSALTEYGYTF. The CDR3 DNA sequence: TGCAGCGCCTTGACTGAGTATGGCTACACCTTC.

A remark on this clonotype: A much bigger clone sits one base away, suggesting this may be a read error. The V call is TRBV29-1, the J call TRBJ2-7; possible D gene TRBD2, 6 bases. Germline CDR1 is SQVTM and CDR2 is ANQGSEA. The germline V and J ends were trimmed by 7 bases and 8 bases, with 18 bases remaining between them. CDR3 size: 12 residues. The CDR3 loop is CSAGDGRYKQYF. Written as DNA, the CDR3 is TGCAGCGCGGGGGACGGCAGATACAAGCAGTACTTC.

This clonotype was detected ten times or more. CDR3 amino acids: CASSYLTSAKLEAFF. The CDR3 bases are TGTGCCAGCAGTTACCTTACGTCAGCCAAACTAGAAGCTTTCTTT. The J gene is TRBJ1-1, the V gene TRBV6-5; the D is unclear. The V end was cut by 2 bases, the J end by 8 bases, with 18 bases between. Germline V lookup: CDR1 MNHEY, CDR2 SVGAGI. The CDR3 sequence is 15 residues long.

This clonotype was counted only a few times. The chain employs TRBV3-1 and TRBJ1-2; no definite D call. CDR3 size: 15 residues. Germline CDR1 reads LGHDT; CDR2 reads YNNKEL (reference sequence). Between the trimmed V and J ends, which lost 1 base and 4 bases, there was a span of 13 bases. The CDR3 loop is CASSQGPMSAYGYTF. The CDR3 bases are TGTGCCAGCAGCCAAGGACCCATGAGTGCCTATGGCTACACCTTC.

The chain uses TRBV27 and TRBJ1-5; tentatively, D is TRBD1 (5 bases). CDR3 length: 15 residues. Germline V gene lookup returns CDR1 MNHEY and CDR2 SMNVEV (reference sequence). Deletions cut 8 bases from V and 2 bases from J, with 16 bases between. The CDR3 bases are TGTGCCAGCCGCCTATTAAGGGACGGCAATCAGCCCCAGCATTTT. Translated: CASRLLRDGNQPQHF.

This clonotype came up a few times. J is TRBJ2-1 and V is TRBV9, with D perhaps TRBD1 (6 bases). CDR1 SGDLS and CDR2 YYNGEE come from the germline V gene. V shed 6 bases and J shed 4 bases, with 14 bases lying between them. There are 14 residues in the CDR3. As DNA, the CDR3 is TGTGCCAGCAAACCGTCAGGGGATTACAATGAGCAGTTCTTC. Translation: CASKPSGDYNEQFF.

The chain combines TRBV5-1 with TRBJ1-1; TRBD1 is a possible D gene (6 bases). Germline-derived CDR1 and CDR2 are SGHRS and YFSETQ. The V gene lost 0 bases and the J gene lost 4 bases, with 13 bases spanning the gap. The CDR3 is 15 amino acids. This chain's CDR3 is CASSLGPGVSTEAFF. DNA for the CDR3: TGCGCCAGCAGCTTGGGACCAGGGGTGAGCACTGAAGCTTTCTTT.

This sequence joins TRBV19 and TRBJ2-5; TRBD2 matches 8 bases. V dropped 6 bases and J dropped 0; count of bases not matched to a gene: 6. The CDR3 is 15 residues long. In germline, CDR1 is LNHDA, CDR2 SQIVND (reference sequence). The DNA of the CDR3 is TGTGCCAGTAGGAGGACTAGCACAAACCAAGAGACCCAGTACTTC. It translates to CASRRTSTNQETQYF.

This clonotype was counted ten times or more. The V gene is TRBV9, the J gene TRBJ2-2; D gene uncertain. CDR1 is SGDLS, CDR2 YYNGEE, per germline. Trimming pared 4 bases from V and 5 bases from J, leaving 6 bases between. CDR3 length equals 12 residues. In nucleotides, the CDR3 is TGTGCCAGCAGCTCCCAAACCGGGGAGCTGTTTTTT. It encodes CASSSQTGELFF.

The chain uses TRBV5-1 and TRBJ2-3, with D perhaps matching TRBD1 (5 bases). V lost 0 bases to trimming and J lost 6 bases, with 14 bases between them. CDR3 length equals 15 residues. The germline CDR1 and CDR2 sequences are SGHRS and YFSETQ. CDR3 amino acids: CASSLARQGMDTQYF. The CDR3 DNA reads TGCGCCAGCAGCTTGGCGAGGCAGGGAATGGATACGCAGTATTTT.

The CDR3 here is CASSPGVTGTGVSTNEKLFF. CDR3 nucleotides: TGTGCCAGCAGCCCAGGGGTCACCGGGACAGGGGTTTCAACTAATGAAAAACTGTTTTTT. The chain has TRBV4-2 and TRBJ1-4, with 10 bases identical to TRBD1. The CDR3 is 20 residues long. V lost 4 bases, J lost 0 bases, and 14 bases stayed unmatched. Germline CDR1 is LGHNA and CDR2 is YNFKEQ.

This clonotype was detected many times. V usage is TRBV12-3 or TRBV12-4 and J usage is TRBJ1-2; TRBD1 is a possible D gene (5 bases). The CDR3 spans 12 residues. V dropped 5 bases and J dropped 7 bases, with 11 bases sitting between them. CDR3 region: CASSKDSLGYTF. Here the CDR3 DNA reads TGTGCCAGCAGTAAAGACAGCCTTGGCTACACCTTC.

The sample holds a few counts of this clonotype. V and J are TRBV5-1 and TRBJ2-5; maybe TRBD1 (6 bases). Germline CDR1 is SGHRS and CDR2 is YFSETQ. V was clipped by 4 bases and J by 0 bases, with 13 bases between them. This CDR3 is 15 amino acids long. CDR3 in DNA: TGCGCCAGCAGCCCGCAGGGGTTGTACCAAGAGACCCAGTACTTC. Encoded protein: CASSPQGLYQETQYF.

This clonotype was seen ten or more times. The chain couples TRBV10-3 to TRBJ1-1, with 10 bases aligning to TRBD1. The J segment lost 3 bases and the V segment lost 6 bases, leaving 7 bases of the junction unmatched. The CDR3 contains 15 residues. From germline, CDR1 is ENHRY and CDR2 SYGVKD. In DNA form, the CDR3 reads TGTGCCATCAGAGGGGGGGGACAGGGGTACACTGAAGCTTTCTTT. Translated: CAIRGGGQGYTEAFF.

This CDR3 is CSARALLGRSNQPQHF. The CDR3 DNA reads TGCAGTGCTAGAGCGTTACTTGGACGTAGCAATCAGCCCCAGCATTTT. This chain links TRBV20-1 with TRBJ1-5, with D hard to call. Germline CDR1 is DFQATT and CDR2 is SNEGSKA (reference sequence). Trimming shortened V by 1 base and J by 0 bases, and 13 bases separated the two germline ends. The CDR3 covers 16 residues.

The CDR3 DNA reads as TGCAGTGCTAGAGTTACTAGCTATGGCTACACCTTC. Residues: CSARVTSYGYTF. The chain combines TRBV20-1 with TRBJ1-2; D is undetermined. Looked up from germline, CDR1 is DFQATT and CDR2 is SNEGSKA (reference sequence). The V and J ends lost 1 base and 4 bases respectively, with 7 bases between them. The length of the CDR3 is 12 residues.

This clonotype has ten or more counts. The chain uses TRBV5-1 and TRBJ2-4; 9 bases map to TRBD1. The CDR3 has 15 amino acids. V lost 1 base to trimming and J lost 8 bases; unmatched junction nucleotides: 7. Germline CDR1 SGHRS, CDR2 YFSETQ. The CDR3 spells CASSLLGDRADIQYF. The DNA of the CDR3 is TGCGCCAGCAGCTTGTTGGGGGACAGGGCGGACATTCAGTACTTC. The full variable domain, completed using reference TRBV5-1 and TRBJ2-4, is KAGVTQTPRYLIKTRGQQVTLSCSPISGHRSVSWYQQTPGQGLQFLFEYFSETQRNKGNFPGRFSGRQFSNSRSEMNVSTLELGDSALYLCASSLLGDRADIQYFGAGTRLSVL.

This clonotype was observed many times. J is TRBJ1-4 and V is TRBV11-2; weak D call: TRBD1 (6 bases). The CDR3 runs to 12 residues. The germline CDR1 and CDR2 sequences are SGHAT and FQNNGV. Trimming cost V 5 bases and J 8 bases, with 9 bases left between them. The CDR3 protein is CASSRGQEKLFF. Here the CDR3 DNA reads TGTGCCAGCAGCCGGGGGCAGGAAAAACTGTTTTTT.

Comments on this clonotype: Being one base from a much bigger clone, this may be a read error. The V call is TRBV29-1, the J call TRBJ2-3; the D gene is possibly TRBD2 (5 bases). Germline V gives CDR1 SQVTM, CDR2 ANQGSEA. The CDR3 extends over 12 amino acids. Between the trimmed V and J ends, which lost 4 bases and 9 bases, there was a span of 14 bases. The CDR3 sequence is CSVAVAGETQYF. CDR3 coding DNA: TGCAGCGTTGCAGTAGCCGGGGAAACGCAGTATTTT.

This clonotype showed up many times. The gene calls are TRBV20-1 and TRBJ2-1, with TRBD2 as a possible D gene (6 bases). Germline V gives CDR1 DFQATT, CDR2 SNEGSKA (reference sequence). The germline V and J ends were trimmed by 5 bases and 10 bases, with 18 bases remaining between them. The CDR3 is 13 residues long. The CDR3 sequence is CSAGIAVVGEQFF. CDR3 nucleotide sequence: TGCAGTGCTGGGATAGCGGTCGTGGGAGAGCAGTTCTTC.

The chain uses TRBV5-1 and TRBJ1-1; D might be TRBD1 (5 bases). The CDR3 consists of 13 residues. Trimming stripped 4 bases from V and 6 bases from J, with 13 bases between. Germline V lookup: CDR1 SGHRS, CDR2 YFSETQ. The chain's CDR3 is CASSILQGPEAFF. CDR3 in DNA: TGCGCCAGCAGCATCCTCCAGGGTCCTGAAGCTTTCTTT.

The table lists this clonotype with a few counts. CDR3 coding DNA: TGTGCCAGCAGGCTAGACCGAGATACGCAGTATTTT. Residues: CASRLDRDTQYF. The chain combines TRBV6-5 with TRBJ2-3; D ambiguous. There are 12 residues in the CDR3. V lost 6 bases and J lost 5, with 9 bases in between. CDR1 is MNHEY and CDR2 is SVGAGI in the germline V gene.

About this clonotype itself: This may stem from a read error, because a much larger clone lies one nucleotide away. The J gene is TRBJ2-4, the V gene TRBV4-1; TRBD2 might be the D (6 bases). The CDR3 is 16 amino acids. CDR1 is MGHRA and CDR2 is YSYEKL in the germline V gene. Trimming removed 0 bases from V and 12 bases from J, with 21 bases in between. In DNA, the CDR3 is TGCGCCAGCAGCCAAGACGGAGGGACGGCCCGAGGCACTCAGTACTTC. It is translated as CASSQDGGTARGTQYF.

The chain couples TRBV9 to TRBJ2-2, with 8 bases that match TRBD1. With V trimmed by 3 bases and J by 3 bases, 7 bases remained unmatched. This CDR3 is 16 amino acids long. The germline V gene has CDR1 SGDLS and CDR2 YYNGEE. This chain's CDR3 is CASSGRQGTHTGELFF. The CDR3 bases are TGTGCCAGCAGCGGAAGACAGGGGACGCACACCGGGGAGCTGTTTTTT.

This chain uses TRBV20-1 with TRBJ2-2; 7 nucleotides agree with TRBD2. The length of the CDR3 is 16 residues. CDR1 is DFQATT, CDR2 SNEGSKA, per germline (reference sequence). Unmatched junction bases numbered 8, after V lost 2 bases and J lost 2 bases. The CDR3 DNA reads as TGCAGTGCTAGATCCGCGGGGGAACTAAACACCGGGGAGCTGTTTTTT. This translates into CSARSAGELNTGELFF.

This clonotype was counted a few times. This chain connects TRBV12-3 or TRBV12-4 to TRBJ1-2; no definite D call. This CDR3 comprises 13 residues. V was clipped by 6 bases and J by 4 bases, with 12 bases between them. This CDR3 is CASRAEGVYGYTF. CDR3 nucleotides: TGTGCCAGCAGGGCCGAGGGAGTCTATGGCTACACCTTC.

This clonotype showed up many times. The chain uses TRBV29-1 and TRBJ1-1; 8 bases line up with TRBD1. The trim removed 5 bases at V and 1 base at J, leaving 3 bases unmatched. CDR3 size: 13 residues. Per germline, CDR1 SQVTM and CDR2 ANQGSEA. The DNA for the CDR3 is TGCAGCGTTCGACAGGGGCCGAACACTGAAGCTTTCTTT. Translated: CSVRQGPNTEAFF.

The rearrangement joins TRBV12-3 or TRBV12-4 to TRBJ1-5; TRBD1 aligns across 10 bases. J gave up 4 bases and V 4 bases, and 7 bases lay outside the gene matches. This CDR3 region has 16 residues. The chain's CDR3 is CASSSGTGAENQPQHF. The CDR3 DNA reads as TGTGCCAGCAGTTCAGGGACAGGGGCTGAGAATCAGCCCCAGCATTTT.

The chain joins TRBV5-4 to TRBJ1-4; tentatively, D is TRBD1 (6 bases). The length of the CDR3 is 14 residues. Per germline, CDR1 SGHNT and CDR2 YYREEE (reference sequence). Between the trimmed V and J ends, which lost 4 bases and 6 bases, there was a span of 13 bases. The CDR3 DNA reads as TGTGCCAGCAGCCCAGGACAGTGGGATGAAAAACTGTTTTTT. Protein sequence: CASSPGQWDEKLFF.